These 27 T cell receptor beta chains share one sample of origin, sequenced in a study of blood T cell repertoires in COVID-19. Libraries were prepared by immunoSEQ multiplex PCR; TCRdb keeps only in-frame clonotypes and omits some of them. The data contain hundreds of thousands of clones, more than 70% of them singletons. Sequencing input: PBMCs or T cells enriched from blood (not recorded which). These receptors all stem from a woman aged 60 to 75 in a cohort exposed to, infected with or recovered from COVID-19 (not recorded which).

V usage is TRBV28 and J usage is TRBJ1-5; tentative D call: TRBD1 (5 bases). The germline CDR1 and CDR2 sequences are MDHEN and SYDVKM. Trimming removed 6 bases at V and 6 bases at J, with 15 bases between. The CDR3 runs 14 residues. The CDR3 DNA reads TGTGCCAGCAGCCCGGCTGGGGGGGGTCAGCCCCAGCATTTT. Encoded protein: CASSPAGGGQPQHF.

The gene calls are TRBV7-9 and TRBJ2-5; 7 nucleotides align to TRBD2. This CDR3 has 15 residues. Per germline, CDR1 SEHNR and CDR2 FQNEAQ (reference sequence). With V trimmed by 5 bases and J by 2 bases, 8 bases remained unmatched. CDR3 nucleotides: TGTGCCAGCAGCAGAACGGGAGGAACTCAAGAGACCCAGTACTTC. This encodes CASSRTGGTQETQYF.

The chain employs TRBV2 and TRBJ1-2; 7 bases align to TRBD1. Germline V gives CDR1 SNHLY, CDR2 FYNNEI. The J segment lost 2 bases and the V segment lost 7 bases, leaving 7 bases of the junction unmatched. This CDR3 is 14 amino acids long. CDR3 DNA sequence: TGTGCCAGCACCTGGACAGGTCCCAACTATGGCTACACCTTC. This sequence encodes CASTWTGPNYGYTF. Variable domain in full (rest from reference TRBV2 and TRBJ1-2): EPEVTQTPSHQVTQMGQEVILRCVPISNHLYFYWYRQILGQKVEFLVSFYNNEISEKSEIFDDQFSVERPDGSNFTLKIRSTKLEDSAMYFCASTWTGPNYGYTFGSGTRLTVV.

This clone was counted once. J is TRBJ1-2 and V is TRBV5-1, with 8 positions matching TRBD1. J was trimmed by 5 bases and V by 5 bases; bases with no gene match: 8. Germline V gene lookup returns CDR1 SGHRS and CDR2 YFSETQ. CDR3 length: 14 residues. The CDR3 DNA reads TGCGCCAGCAGTCCGGACAGGGTTGAATATGGCTACACCTTC. Protein sequence: CASSPDRVEYGYTF.

The table lists this clone with a count of one. V usage is TRBV9 and J usage is TRBJ1-2; 9 bases match TRBD1. The length of the CDR3 is 15 residues. With V trimmed by 3 bases and J by 3 bases, 6 bases remained unmatched. CDR1 and CDR2 (germline): SGDLS, YYNGEE. The CDR3 DNA is TGTGCCAGCAGCGCCGGGACAGGGATCTACTATGGCTACACCTTC. It codes for CASSAGTGIYYGYTF.

J is TRBJ2-7 and V is TRBV11-2; unclear D gene. V shed 0 bases and J shed 4 bases, with 10 bases lying between them. The CDR3 has 14 residues. Germline assignment: CDR1 SGHAT and CDR2 FQNNGV. CDR3 sequence reads: CASSLEAQIYEQYF. The CDR3, as DNA: TGTGCCAGCAGCTTAGAGGCACAGATATACGAGCAGTACTTC.

CDR3 DNA sequence: TGTGCCAGCAGGGAACTGAGCGGGGACTACGAGCAGTACTTC. Amino acids: CASRELSGDYEQYF. The V and J genes are TRBV4-2 and TRBJ2-7; TRBD2 aligns across 7 bases. This CDR3 has 14 residues. The junction had 8 bases not matched to a gene; V was cut back by 6 bases and J by 3 bases. Germline assignment: CDR1 LGHNA and CDR2 YNFKEQ.

The chain links TRBV7-3 to TRBJ2-1; D is possibly TRBD2 (6 bases). CDR1 and CDR2 from the germline V gene are SGHTA and FQGTGA. Trimming left V 5 bases short and J 4 bases short, with 9 bases between. The CDR3 loop spans 13 amino acids. The CDR3 spells CASSIAEYNEQFF. In DNA, the CDR3 is TGTGCCAGCAGCATAGCGGAATACAATGAGCAGTTCTTC.

This clone occurred many times. The rearrangement uses TRBV11-2 and TRBJ2-7; a weak D match, TRBD1 (6 bases). V lost 5 bases and J 5 bases, leaving 19 bases between the germline ends. This CDR3 is built from 15 residues. The germline CDR1 and CDR2 sequences are SGHAT and FQNNGV. CDR3 amino acids: CASSRLAGVINEQYF. In DNA form, the CDR3 reads TGTGCCAGCAGCCGTTTGGCAGGGGTGATAAACGAGCAGTACTTC.

The chain couples TRBV6-5 to TRBJ2-7; 10 nucleotides match TRBD1. This CDR3 contains 14 residues. CDR1 and CDR2 (germline): MNHEY, SVGAGI. The ends lost 5 bases at V and 5 bases at J; junction bases unmatched: 6. In nucleotides, the CDR3 is TGTGCCAGCAGTCTCACGGGACAGGGGCACGAGCAGTACTTC. Translation: CASSLTGQGHEQYF.

The chain links TRBV15 to TRBJ2-7; D is perhaps TRBD2 (6 bases). CDR3 length: 15 amino acids. Looked up from germline, CDR1 is LNHNV and CDR2 is YYDKDF (reference sequence). V was pared by 1 base and J by 2 bases, with 12 bases between. This CDR3 is CATSRVRGGTYEQYF. In DNA, the CDR3 is TGTGCCACCAGCAGAGTCCGGGGAGGAACCTACGAGCAGTACTTC. The full variable domain, with the rest looked up from reference TRBV15 and TRBJ2-7, is DAMVIQNPRYQVTQFGKPVTLSCSQTLNHNVMYWYQQKSSQAPKLLFHYYDKDFNNEADTPDNFQSRRPNTSFCFLDIRSPGLGDTAMYLCATSRVRGGTYEQYFGPGTRLTVT.

The chain couples TRBV7-2 to TRBJ1-6; TRBD1 matches at 8 bases. The CDR3 is 16 residues long. Per germline, CDR1 SGHTA and CDR2 FQGNSA. V shed 4 bases and J 10 bases; nucleotides not matched to a gene: 12. The CDR3, as DNA: TGTGCCAGCAGCTCAATTTGGTCAGGGGGCGAATCACCCCTCCACTTT. This encodes CASSSIWSGGESPLHF.

V and J are TRBV19 and TRBJ1-5, with 8 bases fitting TRBD1. The CDR3 extends over 14 amino acids. V was clipped by 3 bases and J by 5 bases; unmatched bases: 3. CDR1 is LNHDA, CDR2 SQIVND, per germline (reference sequence). CDR3 DNA: TGTGCCAGTAGTATGGGACAGGCTGATCAGCCCCAGCATTTT. It specifies CASSMGQADQPQHF.

This clone was picked up one time. CDR3: CASSGTSGNSYEQYF. CDR3 in DNA: TGTGCCAGCAGCGGGACTAGCGGCAACTCCTACGAGCAGTACTTC. The chain recombines TRBV7-9 with TRBJ2-7; 11 bases line up with TRBD2. CDR1 SEHNR and CDR2 FQNEAQ come from the germline V gene (reference sequence). The CDR3 has 15 amino acids. V lost 5 bases and J lost 0; bases outside the gene matches: 3.

This clone was found once. CDR3 DNA: TGCGCCAGCAGCCAAGATCGCGTGGGGCGTCAGCCCCAGCATTTT. It codes for CASSQDRVGRQPQHF. V and J are TRBV4-3 and TRBJ1-5; D might be TRBD1 (5 bases). Germline V gene data show CDR1 as LGHNA and CDR2 as YSLEER. Trimming stripped 0 bases from V and 6 bases from J, with 12 bases between. The length of the CDR3 is 15 residues.

This clone showed up just once. The V call is TRBV5-8, the J call TRBJ2-5, with D possibly matching TRBD1 (6 bases). CDR3 length equals 15 residues. V shed 4 bases and J shed 2 bases, with 15 bases lying between them. Germline CDR1 SGHTS, CDR2 YDEGEE. CDR3 residues: CASSTGIRGQETQYF. The DNA for the CDR3 is TGTGCCAGCAGCACAGGGATTAGGGGGCAAGAGACCCAGTACTTC.

The chain is built from TRBV7-9 and TRBJ1-1; D is unclear. The CDR3 contains 14 residues. V was trimmed by 5 bases and J by 5 bases, leaving 15 bases between them. Germline V gene sequence: CDR1 SEHNR, CDR2 FQNEAQ (reference sequence). The CDR3 reads CASSPILERTEAFF. Here the CDR3 DNA reads TGTGCCAGCAGCCCCATACTTGAGAGGACTGAAGCTTTCTTT.

The chain employs TRBV5-1 and TRBJ1-3; 10 nucleotides line up with TRBD1. Trimming removed 4 bases from V and 2 bases from J; junction bases left unmatched: 3. The CDR3 has 15 residues. The germline gives CDR1 SGHRS, CDR2 YFSETQ. As DNA, the CDR3 is TGCGCCAGCAGCGAGGGACAGGGGACTGGAAACACCATATATTTT. Protein: CASSEGQGTGNTIYF.

The rearrangement uses TRBV12-5 and TRBJ1-2; D is undetermined. Germline V gene sequence: CDR1 LGHNT, CDR2 FRNRAP. The V gene lost 7 bases and the J gene lost 3 bases, with 6 bases spanning the gap. CDR3 length equals 11 residues. This CDR3 reads CASATDYGYTF. The CDR3 DNA is TGTGCTAGTGCCACGGACTATGGCTACACCTTC.

The CDR3 DNA reads TGTGCCAGCAGTTACTCTTCTAGCGCCCGCCAAGAGACCCAGTACTTC. Protein product: CASSYSSSARQETQYF. This sequence joins TRBV6-5 and TRBJ2-5, with D possibly TRBD2 on 6 matching bases. The V gene lost 0 bases and the J gene lost 1 base, with 12 bases spanning the gap. Germline CDR1 MNHEY, CDR2 SVGAGI. The CDR3 has 16 residues.

J is TRBJ1-6 and V is TRBV19; D is uncertain. The CDR3 is made up of 15 amino acids. V lost 3 bases, J lost 7 bases, and 13 bases lay in between. Germline loops: CDR1 LNHDA, CDR2 SQIVND (reference sequence). The CDR3 sequence: CASSILGSMNSPLHF. CDR3 nucleotide sequence: TGTGCCAGTAGTATTTTGGGCAGTATGAATTCACCCCTCCACTTT.

The V gene is TRBV18, the J gene TRBJ1-5; 10 bases line up with TRBD1. The germline V gene has CDR1 KGHSH and CDR2 LQKENI. CDR3 length: 17 amino acids. V lost 5 bases to trimming and J lost 3 bases; unmatched junction nucleotides: 10. The CDR3 here is CASSSSGTGVVNQPQHF. In DNA form, the CDR3 reads TGTGCCAGCTCATCCAGCGGGACAGGGGTCGTCAATCAGCCCCAGCATTTT. The whole variable domain, remainder taken from reference TRBV18 and TRBJ1-5, is NAGVMQNPRHLVRRRGQEARLRCSPMKGHSHVYWYRQLPEEGLKFMVYLQKENIIDESGMPKERFSAEFPKEGPSILRIQQVVRGDSAAYFCASSSSGTGVVNQPQHFGDGTRLSIL.

This chain connects TRBV7-9 to TRBJ1-1; 7 positions match TRBD1. The CDR3 spans 15 residues. V lost 5 bases and J lost 0; bases outside the gene matches: 6. Germline CDR1 is SEHNR and CDR2 is FQNEAQ (reference sequence). The CDR3 region is CASSRSGTVNTEAFF. In DNA, the CDR3 is TGTGCCAGCAGCCGGTCCGGGACAGTGAACACTGAAGCTTTCTTT.

This clone was detected many times. V is TRBV10-3 and J is TRBJ1-6; the match to TRBD1 covers 10 bases. CDR3 size: 14 residues. V shed 5 bases and J 9 bases; nucleotides not matched to a gene: 4. Per the germline V gene, CDR1 is ENHRY and CDR2 is SYGVKD. CDR3 bases: TGTGCCATCAGTCCGACAGGGGGCGGTTCACCCCTCCACTTT. The encoded protein is CAISPTGGGSPLHF.

The gene calls are TRBV5-1 and TRBJ1-4, with 7 bases matching TRBD1. The V and J ends lost 4 bases and 0 bases, in that order; junction bases with no gene match: 9. There are 17 residues in the CDR3. Germline V gives CDR1 SGHRS, CDR2 YFSETQ. This CDR3 reads CASSPDGTAATNEKLFF. Here the CDR3 DNA reads TGCGCCAGCAGCCCGGATGGGACAGCTGCAACTAATGAAAAACTGTTTTTT. The whole variable domain, remainder taken from reference TRBV5-1 and TRBJ1-4, is KAGVTQTPRYLIKTRGQQVTLSCSPISGHRSVSWYQQTPGQGLQFLFEYFSETQRNKGNFPGRFSGRQFSNSRSEMNVSTLELGDSALYLCASSPDGTAATNEKLFFGSGTQLSVL.

The chain has TRBV10-1 and TRBJ2-7; D unresolved. This CDR3 region has 15 residues. V gave up 0 bases and J gave up 1 base, with 10 bases separating them. Looked up from germline, CDR1 is WNHNN and CDR2 is SYGVQD (reference sequence). The CDR3 here is CASSESAVGSYEQYF. In nucleotides, the CDR3 is TGCGCCAGCAGTGAGTCGGCGGTCGGATCCTACGAGCAGTACTTC.

V is TRBV27 and J is TRBJ2-3, with 7 bases fitting TRBD1. The CDR3 covers 15 residues. The V gene's germline CDR1 is MNHEY and CDR2 SMNVEV (reference sequence). V shed 3 bases, J shed 2 bases, and the junction held 5 bases outside the gene matches. CDR3 bases: TGTGCCAGCAGTTTCCGGGACAGTCTCACAGATACGCAGTATTTT. Its translation is CASSFRDSLTDTQYF.